The 27 T cell receptor beta chains below all came from one sample that was sequenced in a study of blood T cells in healthy people across ages. PCR was performed a second time for roughly 6 to 12 cycles using a sample-barcoded 5' primer and a J-beta primer mix. TCRdb ran MiXCR on the 5' RACE reads and lists one entry per CDR3 protein. The table records about 640,000 distinct CDR3 sequences, 58% of them present only once. The specimen sequenced was blood. These TCRs come from a man aged 60 to 69 in good health.

In this sample, this clonotype turned up a few times. Sequence at one end of the junction differs from germline and may be a read error. This chain connects TRBV5-1 to TRBJ1-4, with a tentative D call TRBD1 (5 bases). The CDR3 runs 15 residues. Germline-derived CDR1 and CDR2 are SGHRS and YFSETQ. The CDR3 loop reads CASSSTGRSNEKLFF. The DNA of the CDR3 is TGCGCCAGCAGCTCAACGGGACGAAGTAATGAAAAGCTGTTTTTT.

CDR3 DNA: TGTGCCAGCAGCAAGGCTATTAGCGGGGGGCGTGAGCAGTTCTTC. This encodes CASSKAISGGREQFF. V and J are TRBV6-6 and TRBJ2-1, with TRBD2 identical over 10 bases. Trimming cost V 6 bases and J 9 bases; bases outside gene matches: 11. The CDR3 is 15 residues long. CDR1 is MNHNY, CDR2 SVGAGI, per germline (reference sequence).

The CDR3: CATAADSLYEQYF. Written as DNA, the CDR3 is TGTGCCACTGCCGCAGACTCCCTATACGAGCAGTACTTC. This chain uses TRBV6-1 with TRBJ2-7; the D is unclear. The germline gives CDR1 MNHNS, CDR2 SASEGT. This CDR3 contains 13 residues. Between the trimmed V and J ends, which lost 10 bases and 4 bases, there was a span of 17 bases.

As regards this clonotype: The germline gene is not matched at one end of the junction; a read error may be the cause. The chain employs TRBV25-1 and TRBJ1-2; 8 bases align to TRBD1. From germline, CDR1 is MGHDK and CDR2 SYGVNS. This CDR3 is 14 amino acids long. As DNA, the CDR3 is TGTGCCTGCAGTGACAGGGGAGTGGGCTATGGCTACACCTTC. Amino acid sequence: CACSDRGVGYGYTF.

This clonotype was seen more than once but under ten times. The chain couples TRBV20-1 to TRBJ2-1, with D tentatively TRBD1 (5 bases). V was pared by 0 bases and J by 7 bases, with 10 bases between. This CDR3 region has 13 residues. CDR1 is DFQATT and CDR2 is SNEGSKA in the germline V gene (reference sequence). This chain's CDR3 is CSAREAGMNEQFF. The CDR3 nucleotides are TGCAGTGCTAGAGAGGCAGGGATGAATGAGCAGTTCTTC.

This clonotype was counted between two and nine times. The chain links TRBV7-2 to TRBJ2-5, with a weak D call TRBD2 (5 bases). Trimming took 5 bases from V and 4 from J, leaving 23 bases between them. This CDR3 comprises 17 residues. The germline V gene has CDR1 SGHTA and CDR2 FQGNSA. CDR3 in DNA: TGTGCCAGCAGCCCCATTGTTTTTGGGCTGGGGAGAGAGACCCAGTACTTC. As protein: CASSPIVFGLGRETQYF.

In the case of this clonotype: Being one base from a much bigger clone, this may be a read error. The chain has TRBV29-1 and TRBJ1-1; maybe TRBD1 (5 bases). The CDR3 consists of 14 residues. Germline values: CDR1 SQVTM, CDR2 ANQGSEA. V lost 4 bases and J lost 4, with 16 bases in between. The CDR3 reads CSVVGGDRGTEAFF. Here the CDR3 DNA reads TGCAGCGTTGTGGGGGGAGACCGTGGCACTGAAGCTTTCTTT.

J is TRBJ2-5 and V is TRBV5-5; the D is unclear. The closer fit of TRBJ2-7 to the DNA end suggests the J call may be wrong. The CDR3 loop spans 12 amino acids. The germline CDR1 and CDR2 sequences are SGHKS and YYEKEE (reference sequence). This CDR3 is CASSRAVDEQYF. The CDR3 nucleotides are TGTGCCAGCAGCCGGGCAGTTGACGAGCAGTACTTC.

The chain combines TRBV6-2 or TRBV6-3 with TRBJ2-7; the match to TRBD2 covers 10 bases. The CDR3 spans 16 residues. Germline CDR1 is MNHEY and CDR2 is SVGEGT. With 10 bases clipped from V and 0 bases from J, the junction kept 12 bases outside the gene matches. The CDR3 sequence is CAIRPAGGLSSYEQYF. CDR3 coding DNA: TGTGCCATCCGGCCAGCGGGGGGGCTAAGCTCCTACGAGCAGTACTTC.

V gene TRBV7-9 combines with J gene TRBJ1-2; 7 bases align to TRBD1. With 4 bases clipped from V and 4 bases from J, the junction kept 9 bases outside the gene matches. The CDR3 is 15 residues long. Germline V gene sequence: CDR1 SEHNR, CDR2 FQNEAQ (reference sequence). The CDR3 loop is CASSSYQGVSYGYTF. Written as DNA, the CDR3 is TGTGCCAGCAGCTCCTACCAGGGGGTGAGCTATGGCTACACCTTC.

This clonotype was recorded a few times. This chain uses TRBV20-1 with TRBJ2-5, with TRBD1 matching over 8 bases. The CDR3 length is 15 residues. After removal of 1 base from V and 5 bases from J, the junction contained 9 bases not matched to a gene. Germline assignment: CDR1 DFQATT and CDR2 SNEGSKA (reference sequence). This chain's CDR3 is CSARALGQGVETQYF. The CDR3 nucleotides are TGCAGTGCTAGAGCTCTCGGACAGGGAGTGGAGACCCAGTACTTC.

The chain is built from TRBV20-1 and TRBJ2-5; D may correspond to TRBD1 or TRBD2 (5 bases each). CDR3 length: 13 amino acids. Germline lookup yields CDR1 DFQATT and CDR2 SNEGSKA (reference sequence). The V end lost 1 base, the J end lost 5 bases, and 11 bases lay between the germline ends. The CDR3 protein is CSARVEGLETQYF. The CDR3 nucleotides are TGCAGTGCTAGAGTCGAGGGGCTGGAGACCCAGTACTTC.

The sample holds a few counts of this clonotype. The chain recombines TRBV29-1 with TRBJ2-3, with D perhaps matching TRBD2 (7 bases). The germline V and J ends were trimmed by 4 bases and 6 bases, with 17 bases remaining between them. The length of the CDR3 is 14 residues. The germline gives CDR1 SQVTM, CDR2 ANQGSEA. CDR3 protein: CSVGGLGTIDTQYF. The CDR3 bases are TGCAGCGTTGGGGGGCTAGGGACTATCGATACGCAGTATTTT.

The gene calls are TRBV10-3 and TRBJ2-6, with D possibly TRBD1 on 5 matching bases. The germline V gene encodes CDR1 ENHRY and CDR2 SYGVKD. Trimming took off 5 bases at V and 0 bases at J, with 8 bases between the two ends. This CDR3 region has 15 residues. Here the CDR3 DNA reads TGTGCCATCAGTTCAGGGTACTCTGGGGCCAACGTCCTGACTTTC. Amino acid sequence: CAISSGYSGANVLTF.

This clonotype was counted many times. V gene TRBV7-9 combines with J gene TRBJ2-1, with 7 bases aligning to TRBD1. The CDR3 covers 14 residues. CDR1 SEHNR and CDR2 FQNEAQ come from the germline V gene (reference sequence). V lost 0 bases, J lost 12 bases, and 8 bases stayed unmatched. CDR3 amino acids: CASSLARDSVWQFF. DNA for the CDR3: TGTGCCAGCAGCTTAGCGAGGGACAGCGTTTGGCAGTTCTTC.

V gene TRBV4-2 combines with J gene TRBJ1-6; 7 bases map to TRBD1. CDR1 is LGHNA and CDR2 is YNFKEQ in the germline V gene. This CDR3 is built from 16 residues. V shed 1 base and J 7 bases; nucleotides not matched to a gene: 7. The CDR3 nucleotides are TGTGCCAGCAGCCAAGCCCAGACAGGGCGAAATTCACCCCTCCACTTT. Translated, it gives CASSQAQTGRNSPLHF.

The CDR3: CASIVPQNQETQYF. The CDR3 bases are TGTGCCAGCATTGTCCCACAGAACCAAGAGACCCAGTACTTC. V and J are TRBV2 and TRBJ2-5; D gene uncertain. This CDR3 has 14 amino acids. Trimming pared 7 bases from V and 0 bases from J, leaving 12 bases between. Per germline, CDR1 SNHLY and CDR2 FYNNEI.

Only a few counts were recorded for this clonotype. The V gene is TRBV5-1, the J gene TRBJ2-7; 8 bases align to TRBD2. Trimming removed 1 base from V and 2 bases from J; junction bases left unmatched: 11. The CDR3 consists of 17 residues. Germline V gene data show CDR1 as SGHRS and CDR2 as YFSETQ. Here the CDR3 DNA reads TGCGCCAGCAGCTTGACGGTTTCGGCGGGGGGAACCTACGAGCAGTACTTC. Protein sequence: CASSLTVSAGGTYEQYF.

The rearrangement joins TRBV11-2 to TRBJ1-4, with a weak D call TRBD1 (5 bases). The CDR3 consists of 15 residues. V lost 0 bases and J lost 6, with 11 bases in between. CDR1 and CDR2 (germline): SGHAT, FQNNGV. The CDR3 sequence is CASSLDGTAHEKLFF. The CDR3 DNA sequence: TGTGCCAGCAGCTTAGATGGGACGGCTCATGAAAAACTGTTTTTT.

DNA for the CDR3: TGTGCCAGCAGCTCCACCCCGACCATACGGGGGGGCAATGAGCAGTTCTTC. Translated: CASSSTPTIRGGNEQFF. The chain carries TRBV7-2 and TRBJ2-1, with 8 bases identical to TRBD2. The CDR3 totals 17 residues. After removal of 4 bases from V and 6 bases from J, the junction contained 14 bases not matched to a gene. Germline CDR1 is SGHTA and CDR2 is FQGNSA.

The V gene is TRBV5-1, the J gene TRBJ2-1, with 11 nucleotides matching TRBD1. Germline values: CDR1 SGHRS, CDR2 YFSETQ. V gave up 0 bases and J gave up 10 bases; unmatched junction bases: 9. CDR3 length: 16 amino acids. For the CDR3, the DNA is TGCGCCAGCAGCTTGGAGGGGACAGGGGGGCTTAGGGAGCAGTTCTTC. Translated: CASSLEGTGGLREQFF.

The V call is TRBV2, the J call TRBJ2-3; possibly TRBD1 for D (5 bases). There are 16 residues in the CDR3. The V and J ends lost 6 bases and 6 bases respectively, with 22 bases between them. CDR1 and CDR2 from the germline V gene are SNHLY and FYNNEI. CDR3 region: CASRGRGTVVTDTQYF. Here the CDR3 DNA reads TGTGCCAGCAGGGGAAGGGGCACCGTGGTCACGGATACGCAGTATTTT.

The chain has TRBV11-2 and TRBJ2-5; maybe TRBD1 (6 bases). The germline CDR1 and CDR2 sequences are SGHAT and FQNNGV. The CDR3 is 14 amino acids. Trimming removed 5 bases from V and 5 bases from J, with 15 bases in between. This chain's CDR3 is CASSRTTTGETQYF. The CDR3 coding sequence is TGTGCCAGCAGCCGGACCACTACAGGGGAGACCCAGTACTTC.

CDR3 DNA sequence: TGCGCCAGCAGCTTGGATCTAGCGGGGGGCGGAGAGACCCAGTACTTC. Protein product: CASSLDLAGGGETQYF. This chain connects TRBV5-1 to TRBJ2-5; 11 bases are a match to TRBD2. The length of the CDR3 is 16 residues. Per the germline V gene, CDR1 is SGHRS and CDR2 is YFSETQ. The V and J ends lost 0 bases and 4 bases, in that order; junction bases with no gene match: 5.

This clonotype was picked up a small number of times. The CDR3 bases are TGTGCCAGCAGCCAAGAAGACGGAGTCGGGGCCAACGTCCTGACTTTC. Encoded protein: CASSQEDGVGANVLTF. The chain employs TRBV4-2 and TRBJ2-6; D gene unclear. Trimming shortened V by 0 bases and J by 4 bases, and 10 bases separated the two germline ends. The CDR3 totals 16 residues. From germline, CDR1 is LGHNA and CDR2 YNFKEQ.

This rearrangement joins TRBV5-5 to TRBJ1-5, with D possibly TRBD1 on 5 matching bases. Between the trimmed V and J ends, which lost 2 bases and 6 bases, there was a span of 15 bases. This CDR3 spans 15 amino acids. Per germline, CDR1 SGHKS and CDR2 YYEKEE (reference sequence). The CDR3 spells CASSFRDAWRQPQHF. For the CDR3, the DNA is TGTGCCAGCAGCTTTAGGGACGCCTGGCGTCAGCCCCAGCATTTT.

For this clonotype: At one boundary the junction diverges from the germline segment, which might be a read error. CDR3 sequence reads: CAGSYSRRGYGYTF. The CDR3 DNA reads as TGTGCCGGCAGTTACTCGAGAAGGGGGTATGGCTACACCTTC. This chain links TRBV6-5 with TRBJ1-2; a possible D gene is TRBD1 (6 bases). The CDR3 totals 14 residues. From germline, CDR1 is MNHEY and CDR2 SVGAGI.